Following are 13 T cell receptor beta chains from one sample sequenced in a study of T cells after yellow fever vaccination. MiXCR, run by TCRdb on the 5' RACE reads, gives a single entry per CDR3 protein. In the table there are about 220,000 distinct CDR3 sequences, approximately 3.2% of which are singletons. Sequencing used CD4+ T cells sorted from PBMCs, obtained 10 days after the yellow fever booster vaccination. These receptor sequences come from a man aged 18 to 30 who received the YFV17D yellow fever vaccine.

The chain uses TRBV7-2 and TRBJ2-5; TRBD1 aligns across 9 bases. The CDR3 consists of 13 residues. Trimming at V came to 2 bases and at J to 7 bases, leaving 2 bases not matched to a gene. The germline V gene encodes CDR1 SGHTA and CDR2 FQGNSA. The CDR3 region is CASSLRQGGTQYF. CDR3 nucleotides: TGTGCCAGCAGCTTAAGACAGGGGGGGACCCAGTACTTC.

This clonotype was recorded a few times. The chain uses TRBV7-2 and TRBJ2-3; D unclear. Germline V lookup: CDR1 SGHTA, CDR2 FQGNSA. The CDR3 is 14 residues long. Trimming shortened V by 6 bases and J by 2 bases, and 12 bases separated the two germline ends. The CDR3 DNA follows: TGTGCCAGCAGTCAATTCGGTCTCACAGATACGCAGTATTTT. It yields the protein CASSQFGLTDTQYF.

This clonotype was detected ten times or more. The chain has TRBV20-1 and TRBJ2-2; 10 nucleotides align to TRBD1. CDR1 DFQATT and CDR2 SNEGSKA come from the germline V gene (reference sequence). J lost 1 base, V lost 6 bases, and 8 bases had no gene match. CDR3 length: 16 residues. The CDR3 loop reads CSAQARDRGNTGELFF. CDR3 DNA: TGCAGTGCGCAGGCCCGGGACAGGGGGAACACCGGGGAGCTGTTTTTT.

This clonotype was seen repeatedly, ten times or more. V is TRBV27 and J is TRBJ2-7; the D call may be TRBD1 or TRBD2 (6 bases each). The CDR3 totals 16 residues. CDR1 is MNHEY and CDR2 is SMNVEV in the germline V gene (reference sequence). V shed 3 bases and J shed 3 bases, with 18 bases lying between them. The CDR3 coding sequence is TGTGCCAGCAGTTTCCGAACCGTAGGGGGGTACTACGAGCAGTACTTC. It translates to CASSFRTVGGYYEQYF.

This clonotype has a count of ten or more. This chain links TRBV24-1 with TRBJ2-3; 8 nucleotides line up with TRBD2. V shed 4 bases and J 4 bases; nucleotides not matched to a gene: 3. Germline CDR1 is KGHDR and CDR2 is SFDVKD. This CDR3 contains 14 residues. CDR3 sequence reads: CATSDGGGPDTQYF. For the CDR3, the DNA is TGTGCCACCAGTGACGGGGGGGGGCCAGATACGCAGTATTTT.

The sample holds many counts of this clonotype. This chain connects TRBV29-1 to TRBJ2-3; D remains ambiguous. V was pared by 6 bases and J by 4 bases, with 11 bases between. This CDR3 is 12 amino acids long. Germline V lookup: CDR1 SQVTM, CDR2 ANQGSEA. As DNA, the CDR3 is TGCAGCGTGACCATGTCCGCAGATACGCAGTATTTT. Protein product: CSVTMSADTQYF.

This clonotype appeared a few times. This rearrangement joins TRBV18 to TRBJ1-2; a possible D gene is TRBD1 (5 bases). Germline assignment: CDR1 KGHSH and CDR2 LQKENI. V lost 6 bases and J 0 bases, leaving 20 bases between the germline ends. The CDR3 extends over 17 amino acids. The CDR3 DNA follows: TGTGCCAGCTCGCTAACCTCGACAGTGCGCCCTAACTATGGCTACACCTTC. It translates to CASSLTSTVRPNYGYTF.

This chain joins TRBV7-2 and TRBJ1-5; D unresolved. V lost 3 bases to trimming and J lost 5 bases, with 11 bases between them. The CDR3 sequence is 14 residues long. Germline V lookup: CDR1 SGHTA, CDR2 FQGNSA. In nucleotides, the CDR3 is TGTGCCAGCAGCTTGAGGAGTAGGGATCAGCCCCAGCATTTT. Translating it yields CASSLRSRDQPQHF.

This clonotype was detected a few times. The chain couples TRBV6-2 or TRBV6-3 to TRBJ2-3; D remains ambiguous. Deletions cut 1 base from V and 0 bases from J, with 5 bases between. Looked up from germline, CDR1 is MNHEY and CDR2 is SVGEGT. The CDR3 length is 14 residues. CDR3 nucleotide sequence: TGTGCCAGCAGTTACTTTACTAGCACAGATACGCAGTATTTT. Translation: CASSYFTSTDTQYF.

This clonotype occurred a few times. This chain joins TRBV5-1 and TRBJ1-1, with D unclear. This CDR3 is 13 amino acids long. CDR1 is SGHRS, CDR2 YFSETQ, per germline. The germline V and J ends were trimmed by 4 bases and 0 bases, with 7 bases remaining between them. The CDR3 here is CASSVMMNTEAFF. DNA for the CDR3: TGCGCCAGCAGCGTGATGATGAACACTGAAGCTTTCTTT. The variable domain in full, with the rest retrieved from reference TRBV5-1 and TRBJ1-1, is KAGVTQTPRYLIKTRGQQVTLSCSPISGHRSVSWYQQTPGQGLQFLFEYFSETQRNKGNFPGRFSGRQFSNSRSEMNVSTLELGDSALYLCASSVMMNTEAFFGQGTRLTVV.

V usage is TRBV12-3 or TRBV12-4 and J usage is TRBJ2-2, with 7 bases lining up with TRBD2. The CDR3 runs 16 residues. The junction had 5 bases not matched to a gene; V was cut back by 2 bases and J by 2 bases. In DNA form, the CDR3 reads TGTGCCAGCAGTTTACTTCGGGGGGTCAACACCGGGGAGCTGTTTTTT. This translates into CASSLLRGVNTGELFF.

At least ten counts were recorded for this clonotype. The chain links TRBV27 to TRBJ2-3; D is tentatively TRBD1 or TRBD2 (5 bases each). V lost 3 bases and J 4 bases, leaving 11 bases between the germline ends. CDR3 length: 14 residues. Germline V CDR1 and CDR2: MNHEY, SMNVEV (reference sequence). The CDR3 sequence is CASSLLRGPDTQYF. The CDR3 bases are TGTGCCAGCAGTTTGTTGAGGGGACCAGATACGCAGTATTTT.

At least ten counts were recorded for this clonotype. This chain links TRBV5-1 with TRBJ2-7, with D possibly being TRBD1 or TRBD2 (5 bases each). Germline loops: CDR1 SGHRS, CDR2 YFSETQ. Trimming cost V 3 bases and J 0 bases, with 13 bases left between them. The CDR3 runs 15 residues. CDR3: CASSWDGSSSYEQYV. As DNA, the CDR3 is TGCGCCAGCAGCTGGGACGGATCTAGCTCCTACGAGCAGTACGTC.